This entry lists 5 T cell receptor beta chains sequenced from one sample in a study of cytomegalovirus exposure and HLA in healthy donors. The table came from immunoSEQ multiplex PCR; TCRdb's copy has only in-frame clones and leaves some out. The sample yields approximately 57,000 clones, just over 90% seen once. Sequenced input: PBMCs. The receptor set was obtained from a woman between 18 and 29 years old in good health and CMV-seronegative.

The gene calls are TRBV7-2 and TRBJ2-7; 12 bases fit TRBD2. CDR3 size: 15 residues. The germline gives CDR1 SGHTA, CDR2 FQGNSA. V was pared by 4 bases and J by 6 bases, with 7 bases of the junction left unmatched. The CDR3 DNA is TGTGCCAGCAGCTGGCTTCTAGCGGGAGGGTCCGAGCAGTACGTC. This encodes CASSWLLAGGSEQYV.

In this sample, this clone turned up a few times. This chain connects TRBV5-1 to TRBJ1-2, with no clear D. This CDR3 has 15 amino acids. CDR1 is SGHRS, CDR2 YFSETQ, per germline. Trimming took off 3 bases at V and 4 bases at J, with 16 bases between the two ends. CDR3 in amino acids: CASSSSGEITYGYTF. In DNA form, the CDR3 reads TGCGCCAGCAGCTCCTCGGGAGAGATAACCTATGGCTACACCTTC.

The CDR3 DNA is TGTGCCAGCAGTCCCGGGACAGGGGCAGAGACCCAGTACTTC. Translating it yields CASSPGTGAETQYF. The chain recombines TRBV6-4 with TRBJ2-5, with 10 nucleotides matching TRBD1. This CDR3 is 14 amino acids long. V gave up 5 bases and J gave up 4 bases; unmatched junction bases: 4. Per germline, CDR1 MRHNA and CDR2 SNTAGT.

The CDR3 loop is CASSSGQAKPQHF. The CDR3 region has the DNA TGTGCCAGTAGTTCGGGACAGGCTAAGCCCCAGCATTTT. This chain links TRBV19 with TRBJ1-5, with TRBD1 identical over 8 bases. Trimming at V came to 5 bases and at J to 8 bases, leaving 5 bases not matched to a gene. This CDR3 has 13 amino acids. Germline-derived CDR1 and CDR2 are LNHDA and SQIVND (reference sequence).

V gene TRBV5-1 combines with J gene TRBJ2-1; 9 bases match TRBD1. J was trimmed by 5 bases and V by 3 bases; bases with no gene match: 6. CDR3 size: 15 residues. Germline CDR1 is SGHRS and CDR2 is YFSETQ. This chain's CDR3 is CASSSGTGYNNEQFF. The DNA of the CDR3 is TGCGCCAGCAGCTCCGGGACAGGGTATAACAATGAGCAGTTCTTC.